This record concerns one T cell receptor (beta chain) sequence. The antigen remains undetermined. This record comes from a study of T cell clones after liver transplantation. Method: immunoSEQ multiplex PCR; TCRdb's copy keeps in-frame clones and lacks some. There are 50,000 or so clones in the sample; approximately 71% occur only once, and 9.5% to 10% lies in the top ten. The ends lost 0 bases at V and 1 base at J; junction bases unmatched: 4. The CDR3 is 16 residues long. Looked up from germline, CDR1 is SGHRS and CDR2 is YFSETQ. Findings and limits, study-wide: Graft donor-reactive T cells possibly entered the graft instead of undergoing deletion.

The sequence derives from a human patient who received a liver transplant. Some T cells may be provided by the graft donor. This rearrangement joins TRBV5-1 to TRBJ2-3; TRBD1 matches 8 bases. Here the sequenced sample was CD4+ T cells from blood, taken less than 70 months after liver transplant. As DNA, the CDR3 is TGCGCCAGCAGCTTGGGACAGACAGGGGGCACAGATACGCAGTATTTT. It encodes CASSLGQTGGTDTQYF.